This is a list of T cell receptor beta chains from one sample in a study of shared clonotypes between healthy human individuals. The protocol was immunoSEQ multiplex PCR, while the TCRdb copy is restricted to in-frame clones and leaves out a portion. The table records about 1.1 million clones, roughly 80% of them present only once. Input material: memory CD4+ T cells from PBMCs. These receptors came from a man aged 18 to 29 in good health. Some clones in this sample may be carry-over from other donors' samples. Each CDR3 is given with its conserved first and last residue. Each record gives: J gene, V gene, clone size, D gene, CDR3 DNA, CDR3 protein. A D gene is named only where the DNA matches it firmly. A row's size may be missing; if present it is once, few, many or a size class.

>TRBJ2-2|TRBV7-8|-|TRBD1
TGTGCCAGCAGCAGCGATCAGGGGGCCACCGGGGAGCTGTTTTTT
CASSSDQGATGELFF
>TRBJ2-3|TRBV15|-|-
TGTGCCACCAGCAGAGAGGTGAGGAATACGCAGTATTTT
CATSREVRNTQYF
>TRBJ2-5|TRBV4-2|-|TRBD1
TGTGCCAGCAGCCTTGGACAGGGTCAAGAGACCCAGTACTTC
CASSLGQGQETQYF
>TRBJ1-5|TRBV28|few|-
TGTGCCAGCAGCGACCAGGTTCAGCCCCAGCATTTT
CASSDQVQPQHF
>TRBJ1-4|TRBV25-1|-|-
TGCGCCAGCAGTGGTCGGTCAGGACAGCTGTTTTTT
CASSGRSGQLFF
>TRBJ2-2|TRBV2|-|TRBD1
TGTGCCAGCAGTGTTTCAGGGGGCGCGGCCGGGGAGCTGTTTTTT
CASSVSGGAAGELFF
>TRBJ2-3|TRBV7-3|few|-
TGTGCCAGCAGCTTAGGGAGTCAGGGGCCTAGCACAGATACGCAGTATTTT
CASSLGSQGPSTDTQYF
>TRBJ2-2|TRBV7-3|-|-
TGTGCCAGCAGCTTGGCCCTACAGAACACCGGGGAGCTGTTTTTT
CASSLALQNTGELFF
>TRBJ1-2|TRBV6-1|-|TRBD1
TGTGCCAGCAGTGAATGGCAACAGGGGGTTGGGGGCTACACCTTC
CASSEWQQGVGGYTF
>TRBJ1-2|TRBV10-3|-|-
TGTGCCACCCTTTCGCAAGGGACTTCGCTCTATGGCTACACCTTC
CATLSQGTSLYGYTF
>TRBJ1-1|TRBV28|many|-
TGTGCCAGCAGATCCATGACGGCTGAAGCTTTCTTT
CASRSMTAEAFF
>TRBJ2-3|TRBV28|-|-
TGTGCCAGCAGTTTAGGCGCAGATACGCAGTATTTT
CASSLGADTQYF
>TRBJ2-6|TRBV4-1|few|-
TGCGCCAGCAGCCAGTCCGGGACACATGGGGCCAACGTCCTGACTTTC
CASSQSGTHGANVLTF
>TRBJ2-5|TRBV27|-|-
TGTGCCAGCAGGGGACTTGCAGAAGAGACCCAGTACTTC
CASRGLAEETQYF
>TRBJ1-4|TRBV30|-|TRBD1
TGTGCCTGGAGGGGATCTGGACAGGGCGGGATCGAAAAACTGTTTTTT
CAWRGSGQGGIEKLFF
>TRBJ1-4|TRBV15|once|-
TGTGCCACCAGCAGAGATCCCCGAAATGAAAAACTGTTTTTT
CATSRDPRNEKLFF
>TRBJ2-3|TRBV28|few|-
TGTGCCAGCAGTGGGGGATCCACTCGGGATACGCAGTATTTT
CASSGGSTRDTQYF
>TRBJ2-7|TRBV28|-|TRBD2
TGTGCCAGCAGTTCAGGTAGCGGGCTAAGCTCCTACGAGCAGTACTTC
CASSSGSGLSSYEQYF
>TRBJ2-3|TRBV5-4|-|TRBD1
TGTGCCAGCAGCTGGGGGACAGGGGGAGTTAGCACAGATACGCAGTATTTT
CASSWGTGGVSTDTQYF
>TRBJ1-5|TRBV19|once|-
TGTGCCAGTAGGATAAGTGGGCGCGGCAATCAGCCCCAGCATTTT
CASRISGRGNQPQHF
>TRBJ1-2|TRBV7-2|once|-
TGTGCCAGCAGCGGGGGGCGAAACTATGGCTACACCTTC
CASSGGRNYGYTF
>TRBJ1-6|TRBV27|-|-
TGTGCCAGCGCTGGGGGGGAGGCCAGATCATCACCCCTCCACTTT
CASAGGEARSSPLHF
>TRBJ2-2|TRBV5-1|-|-
TGCGCCAGCAGCCAAAACATACTCACCGGGGAGCTGTTTTTT
CASSQNILTGELFF
>TRBJ1-1|TRBV7-9|-|-
TGTGCCAGCAGCTTGGACGGGGGGCCCTTTGAAGCTTTCTTT
CASSLDGGPFEAFF